The clone carrying this T cell receptor (beta chain) was detected only a few times. A second about 6 to 12 cycle PCR used barcoded and J-beta primers. A single record per CDR3 protein comes from TCRdb applying MiXCR to the 5' RACE reads. The profile shows about 1.8 million distinct CDR3 sequences, about 50% of them singletons. This record belongs to a study of blood T cells in healthy people across ages. The individuals who served as donors were healthy Caucasians living in Russia, aged roughly 6 to 90. Investigators took approximately 9.4 milliliters of peripheral blood from every donor. Sequenced: blood. The sequence was collected from a woman in her forties in good health.

The CDR3: CSVSPNPQGETQYF. The DNA for the CDR3 is TGCAGCGTTTCCCCGAATCCACAAGGGGAGACCCAGTACTTC. The chain uses TRBV29-1 and TRBJ2-5; D gene unclear. The CDR3 loop spans 14 amino acids. Trimming left V 5 bases short and J 5 bases short, with 18 bases between. Germline CDR1 reads SQVTM; CDR2 reads ANQGSEA.